The entry that follows covers one TCR beta chain sequence. These data are taken from a study of blood T cell repertoires in COVID-19. Overall study context: The study drew acute and convalescent COVID-19 samples from the United States, Italy and Spain.

Trimming at V came to 4 bases and at J to 6 bases, leaving 14 bases not matched to a gene. The CDR3 runs to 18 residues. The germline CDR1 and CDR2 sequences are LGHDT and YNNKEL (reference sequence). Original data processing: Reference gene primer amplification gave estimated nucleated cell counts. Profiling relied on immunoSEQ multiplex PCR, and the TCRdb table lists in-frame clones only, not all of them. The D gene and trimming were derived from the DNA, and the V and J assignments and clone size from that table. This table holds under 200,000 clones, 88% found once. Sequencing was done on a sample of peripheral blood. The sequence derives from a man in his forties with active or convalescent COVID-19. The chain combines TRBV3-1 (or the pseudogene TRBV3-2) with TRBJ1-6; 8 bases are shared with TRBD1. CDR3 residues: CASSREIQGASVNSPLHF. The CDR3 nucleotides read TGTGCCAGCAGCCGAGAAATTCAGGGGGCATCGGTTAATTCACCCCTCCACTTT.